The T cell receptor beta chain described here comes from a study of regulatory T cells in long-lasting Graves disease. The CDR3 sequence is 16 residues long. V lost 5 bases and J lost 2; bases outside the gene matches: 7. Both iRepertoire HTBI primers and Arm-PCR of CDR3 regions were used to build the TCR beta libraries. TCRdb re-called the multiplex PCR reads through MiXCR, storing one row per CDR3 protein. This table has hundreds of thousands of distinct CDR3 sequences, 15% to 20% appearing once. This clonotype was counted at least ten times. Time point here: newly diagnosed GD, antithyroid drugs for less than 3 months. The TCR library was made from RNA that had been extracted from PBMCs in TRIzol. This sample was shared with a second study, whose subject was T cells in Graves' hyperthyroidism and ophthalmopathy. According to that study: Blood held most thyroid clonotypes expanded above 0.001 frequency. Model output signaled ophthalmopathy a median 6.5 months ahead of onset.

This specimen was peripheral blood mononuclear cells (PBMCs), taken at new diagnosis, from a patient treated with antithyroid drugs. The receptor comes from a middle-aged man with Graves disease. The rearrangement uses TRBV12-3 or TRBV12-4 and TRBJ1-5; 9 bases are shared with TRBD1. This CDR3 reads CASSADRGSRNQPQHF. The DNA of the CDR3 is TGTGCCAGCAGTGCGGACAGGGGCTCGCGCAATCAGCCCCAGCATTTT.